This T cell receptor beta chain is from a study of glioma-infiltrating T cells. Study outcomes and limitations: Only very few CDR3 sequences appeared in both tissue and blood. Tissue-blood divergence was below expectation in non-neoplastic patients, above in gliomas.

This CDR3 has 12 residues. Germline loops: CDR1 SNHLY, CDR2 FYNNEI. V was trimmed by 1 base and J by 9 bases, leaving 7 bases between them. This clonotype was seen only a few times. Its matching antigen is unknown. The iRepertoire nested amplicon-rescue multiplex PCR amplified TCR alpha and beta CDR3s from RNA. One-step reverse transcription and amplification started from roughly 100-400 ng of tissue mRNA or PBMC total RNA. TCRdb reprocessed the multiplex PCR reads with MiXCR, giving one entry per CDR3 protein. The table lists some 180,000 distinct CDR3 sequences, roughly a third of them singletons, with around 20% in the top ten.

The sequence was obtained from a human donor with low-grade glioma or glioblastoma, undergoing nonglioma brain surgery, or in good health (not recorded which). The source material was glioma tissue, nonneoplastic brain tissue, or PBMCs (not recorded which). This chain joins TRBV2 and TRBJ1-5; D call uncertain. CDR3 DNA: TGTGCCAGCAGTGAAGGTGGCAGGCCCCAGCATTTT. Residues: CASSEGGRPQHF.